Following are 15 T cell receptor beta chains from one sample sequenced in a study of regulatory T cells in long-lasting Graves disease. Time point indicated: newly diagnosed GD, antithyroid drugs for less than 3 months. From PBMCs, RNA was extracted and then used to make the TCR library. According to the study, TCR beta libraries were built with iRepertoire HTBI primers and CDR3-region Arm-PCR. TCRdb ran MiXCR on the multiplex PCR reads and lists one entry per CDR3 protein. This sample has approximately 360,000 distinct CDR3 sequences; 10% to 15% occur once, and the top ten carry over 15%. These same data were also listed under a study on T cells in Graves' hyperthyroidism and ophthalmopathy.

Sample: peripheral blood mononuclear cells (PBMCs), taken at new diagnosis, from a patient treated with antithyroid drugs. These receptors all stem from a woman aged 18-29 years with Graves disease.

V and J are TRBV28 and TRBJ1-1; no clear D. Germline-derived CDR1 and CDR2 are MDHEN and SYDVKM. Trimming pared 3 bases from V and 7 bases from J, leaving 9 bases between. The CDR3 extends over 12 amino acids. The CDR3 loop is CASSFVGLEAFF. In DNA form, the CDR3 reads TGTGCCAGCAGTTTCGTAGGGCTTGAAGCTTTCTTT.

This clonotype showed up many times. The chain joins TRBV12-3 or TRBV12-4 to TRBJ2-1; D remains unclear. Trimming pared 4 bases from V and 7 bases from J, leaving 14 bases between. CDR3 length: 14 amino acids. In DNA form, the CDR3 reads TGTGCCAGCAGTTCCTACATTCGACGGAATGAGCAGTTCTTC. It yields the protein CASSSYIRRNEQFF.

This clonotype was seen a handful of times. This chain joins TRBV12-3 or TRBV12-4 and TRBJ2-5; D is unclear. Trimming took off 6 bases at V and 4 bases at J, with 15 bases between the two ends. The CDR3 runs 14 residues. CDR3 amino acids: CASSPVGRLETQYF. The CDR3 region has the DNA TGTGCCAGCAGCCCCGTCGGCCGACTAGAGACCCAGTACTTC.

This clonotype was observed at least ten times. CDR3 nucleotide sequence: TGCGCCAGCAGATCGACAGGACGAATCAGGGATACGCAGTATTTT. This codes for CASRSTGRIRDTQYF. The chain recombines TRBV5-1 with TRBJ2-3, with D maybe TRBD1 (6 bases). Trimming stripped 5 bases from V and 6 bases from J, with 19 bases between. Germline V gene sequence: CDR1 SGHRS, CDR2 YFSETQ. The CDR3 totals 15 residues.

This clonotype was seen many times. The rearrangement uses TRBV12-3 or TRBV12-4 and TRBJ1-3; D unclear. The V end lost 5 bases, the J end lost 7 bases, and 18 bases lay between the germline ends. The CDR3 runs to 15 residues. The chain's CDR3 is CASSRNMGIRNTIYF. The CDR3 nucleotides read TGTGCCAGCAGTCGTAACATGGGAATACGGAACACCATATATTTT.

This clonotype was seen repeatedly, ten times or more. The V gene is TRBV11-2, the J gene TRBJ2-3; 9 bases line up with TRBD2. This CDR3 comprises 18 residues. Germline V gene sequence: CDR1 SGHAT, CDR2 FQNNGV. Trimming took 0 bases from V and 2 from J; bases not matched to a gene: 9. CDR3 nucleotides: TGTGCCAGCAGCTTAGATCTGCCCAGCGGGGGGCCCACAGATACGCAGTATTTT. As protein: CASSLDLPSGGPTDTQYF.

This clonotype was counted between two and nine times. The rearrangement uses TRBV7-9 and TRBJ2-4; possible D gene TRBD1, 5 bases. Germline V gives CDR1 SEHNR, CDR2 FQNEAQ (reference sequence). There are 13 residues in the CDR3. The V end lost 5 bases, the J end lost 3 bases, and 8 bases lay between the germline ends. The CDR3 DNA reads TGTGCCAGCAGCCAGGGCCTCAAAAACATTCAGTACTTC. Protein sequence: CASSQGLKNIQYF.

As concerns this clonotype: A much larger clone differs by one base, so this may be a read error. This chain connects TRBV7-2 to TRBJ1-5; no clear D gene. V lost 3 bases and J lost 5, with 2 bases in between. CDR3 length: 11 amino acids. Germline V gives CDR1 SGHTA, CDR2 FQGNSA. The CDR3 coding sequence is TGTGCCAGCAGCTTTTATCAGCCCCAGCATTTT. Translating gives CASSFYQPQHF.

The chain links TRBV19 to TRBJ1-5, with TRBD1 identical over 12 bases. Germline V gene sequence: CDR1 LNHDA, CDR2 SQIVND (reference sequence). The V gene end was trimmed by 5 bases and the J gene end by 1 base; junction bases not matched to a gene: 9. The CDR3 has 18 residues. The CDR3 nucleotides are TGTGCCAGTAGTGTAACCGGGACAGGGGGCAAGAGCAATCAGCCCCAGCATTTT. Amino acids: CASSVTGTGGKSNQPQHF.

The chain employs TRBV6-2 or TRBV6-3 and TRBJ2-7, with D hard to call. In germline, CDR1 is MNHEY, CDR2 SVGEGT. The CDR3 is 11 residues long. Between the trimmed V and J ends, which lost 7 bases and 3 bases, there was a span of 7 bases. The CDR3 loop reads CASNYLYEQYV. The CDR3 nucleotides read TGTGCCAGCAACTACCTCTACGAGCAGTACGTC.

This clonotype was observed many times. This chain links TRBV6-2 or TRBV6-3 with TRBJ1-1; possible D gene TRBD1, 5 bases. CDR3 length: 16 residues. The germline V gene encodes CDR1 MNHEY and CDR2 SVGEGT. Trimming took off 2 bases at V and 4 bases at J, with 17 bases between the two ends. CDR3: CASSYPRRGLSTEAFF. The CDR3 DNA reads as TGTGCCAGCAGTTACCCACGCCGGGGACTGAGCACTGAAGCTTTCTTT.

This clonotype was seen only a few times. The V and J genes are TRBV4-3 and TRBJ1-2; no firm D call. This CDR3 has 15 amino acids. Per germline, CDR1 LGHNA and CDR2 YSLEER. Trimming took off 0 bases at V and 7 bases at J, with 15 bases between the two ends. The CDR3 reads CASSQEAFGRAGYTF. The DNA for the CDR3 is TGCGCCAGCAGCCAAGAAGCGTTCGGAAGGGCTGGCTACACCTTC.

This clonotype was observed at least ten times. The CDR3 DNA sequence: TGCAGCTATAGGGATCTAGCCAAAAACATTCAGTACTTC. It specifies CSYRDLAKNIQYF. The chain carries TRBV29-1 and TRBJ2-4, with D unclear. The germline V and J ends were trimmed by 8 bases and 0 bases, with 11 bases remaining between them. Per the germline V gene, CDR1 is SQVTM and CDR2 is ANQGSEA. CDR3 length equals 13 residues.

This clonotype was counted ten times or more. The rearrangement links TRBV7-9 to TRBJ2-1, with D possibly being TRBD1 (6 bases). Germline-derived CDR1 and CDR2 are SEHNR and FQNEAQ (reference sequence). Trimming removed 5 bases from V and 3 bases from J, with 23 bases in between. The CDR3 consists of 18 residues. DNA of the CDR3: TGTGCCAGCAGCGCAATCAGGGGTGCCCTTAACGTCTACAATGAGCAGTTCTTC. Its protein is CASSAIRGALNVYNEQFF.

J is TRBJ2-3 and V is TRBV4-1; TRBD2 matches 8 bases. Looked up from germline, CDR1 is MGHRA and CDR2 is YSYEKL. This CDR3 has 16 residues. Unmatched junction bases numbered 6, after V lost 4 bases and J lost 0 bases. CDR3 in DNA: TGCGCCAGCAGCCTCCTTAGCGGGGCTAGCACAGATACGCAGTATTTT. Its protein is CASSLLSGASTDTQYF.